This is a list of T cell receptor beta chains from one sample in a study of regulatory T cells in long-lasting Graves disease. TCRdb redid the calling of the multiplex PCR reads with MiXCR, one entry per CDR3 protein. The sample holds around 300,000 distinct CDR3 sequences, around 23% seen once. The sample was peripheral blood mononuclear cells (PBMCs), taken when the disease was refractory, from a patient treated with antithyroid drugs. These receptors were collected from a female donor with Graves disease. CDR3s include the opening cysteine and the closing phenylalanine or tryptophan. Each record gives: V gene, J gene, D gene, clone size, CDR3 protein, CDR3 DNA. A D gene is named only where the DNA matches it firmly. For some rows the clone size is stated as once, few or many, or as a class when expanded; others skip it.

TRBV2,TRBJ2-7,NA,many,CASRVRSYEQYF,TGTGCCAGCAGGGTCCGCTCCTACGAGCAGTACTTC
TRBV3-1,TRBJ2-1,TRBD2,few,CASSQEGTFEREGIGNEQFF,TGTGCCAGCAGCCAAGAGGGAACATTTGAGCGGGAGGGAATCGGCAATGAGCAGTTCTTC
TRBV28,TRBJ2-1,NA,few,CASSTQVGQFF,TGTGCCAGCAGTACCCAAGTAGGGCAGTTCTTC
TRBV20-1,TRBJ2-7,TRBD1,few,CSAKAQTGDEQYF,TGCAGTGCTAAGGCCCAAACAGGGGACGAGCAGTACTTC
TRBV12-3/TRBV12-4,TRBJ2-7,TRBD2,many,CASSQRSGRGEQYF,TGTGCCAGCAGTCAGAGGAGCGGGAGAGGTGAGCAGTACTTC
TRBV30,TRBJ1-1,NA,many,CAWRQVNTEAFF,TGTGCCTGGAGACAGGTGAACACTGAAGCTTTCTTT
TRBV28,TRBJ1-1,NA,many,CASSSGPGFRDTEAFF,TGTGCCAGCAGTTCGGGGCCAGGGTTCCGCGACACTGAAGCTTTCTTT
TRBV28,TRBJ2-1,TRBD2,few,CASSLLGPRTSGVYNEQFF,TGTGCCAGCAGTCTCCTCGGGCCGAGGACTAGCGGGGTCTACAATGAGCAGTTCTTC
TRBV12-3/TRBV12-4,TRBJ1-3,TRBD1,many,CASSLTGGIGNTIYF,TGTGCCAGCAGCCTTACAGGGGGCATCGGAAACACCATATATTTT
TRBV10-1,TRBJ2-7,TRBD1,few,CASISHLWDRDTYEQYF,TGCGCCAGCATTTCTCACTTGTGGGACAGGGATACCTACGAGCAGTACTTC
TRBV19,TRBJ1-5,NA,few,CASSRQARNQPQHF,TGTGCCAGTAGTAGGCAGGCCCGCAATCAGCCCCAGCATTTT
TRBV11-1,TRBJ2-7,NA,many,CASSFPEGLNEQYF,TGTGCCAGCAGTTTTCCCGAGGGCCTCAACGAGCAGTACTTC
TRBV12-3/TRBV12-4,TRBJ1-6,NA,many,CASRLSDSPLHF,TGTGCCAGCAGGCTTTCTGATTCACCCCTCCACTTT
TRBV6-1,TRBJ2-4,NA,many,CASSEQGLAKNIQYF,TGTGCCAGCAGTGAACAGGGGCTAGCCAAAAACATTCAGTACTTC
TRBV4-1,TRBJ2-4,TRBD2,NA,CASSQLPGLAGEEAKNIQYF,TGCGCCAGCAGCCAATTGCCTGGTCTAGCGGGAGAGGAAGCCAAAAACATTCAGTACTTC
TRBV11-2,TRBJ2-5,NA,many,CASSNSQETQYF,TGTGCCAGCAGCAACAGCCAAGAGACCCAGTACTTC
TRBV11-2,TRBJ2-4,NA,many,CASSLELASAKNIQYF,TGTGCCAGCAGCTTAGAACTAGCAAGTGCCAAAAACATTCAGTACTTC
TRBV6-1,TRBJ2-2,NA,NA,CASKKTGELFF,TGTGCCAGCAAGAAAACCGGGGAGCTGTTTTTT
TRBV13,TRBJ2-1,NA,NA,CASSAGSEQFF,TGTGCCAGCAGCGCGGGGAGTGAGCAGTTCTTC
TRBV7-9,TRBJ1-5,NA,few,CASSLGGFQPQHF,TGTGCCAGCAGCTTAGGAGGGTTTCAGCCCCAGCATTTT
TRBV28,TRBJ2-3,TRBD2,few,CASTGGDYTDTQYF,TGTGCCAGCACTGGGGGGGACTACACAGATACGCAGTATTTT
TRBV5-1,TRBJ1-2,NA,few,CASSWGQDQYGYTF,TGCGCCAGCAGCTGGGGGCAGGACCAATATGGCTACACCTTC
TRBV27,TRBJ2-2,NA,many,CASSLSIQGFGELFF,TGTGCCAGCAGTTTATCGATCCAGGGTTTCGGGGAGCTGTTTTTT
TRBV6-5,TRBJ1-5,NA,NA,CASSYSGYSNQPQHF,TGTGCCAGCAGTTACTCTGGATATAGCAATCAGCCCCAGCATTTT
TRBV19,TRBJ2-1,NA,NA,CASSIGSGLGNEQFF,TGTGCCAGTAGTATAGGCTCCGGGCTCGGAAATGAGCAGTTCTTC
TRBV28,TRBJ2-4,NA,many,CASSPGTEINIQYF,TGTGCCAGCAGCCCCGGGACCGAGATAAACATTCAGTACTTC
TRBV12-3/TRBV12-4,TRBJ1-2,NA,few,CASSLGGHYGYTF,TGTGCCAGCAGTTTGGGGGGCCACTATGGCTACACCTTC
TRBV15,TRBJ2-1,TRBD1,few,CATSRDNGQAEQFF,TGTGCCACCAGCAGAGATAATGGACAGGCCGAGCAGTTCTTC
TRBV7-2,TRBJ2-7,NA,NA,CASTLGGDTYEQYF,TGTGCCAGCACTCTAGGCGGAGACACCTACGAGCAGTACTTC
TRBV9,TRBJ2-7,TRBD2,NA,CASSVGTAGREQYF,TGTGCCAGCAGCGTTGGAACAGCCGGGAGGGAGCAGTACTTC
TRBV6-5,TRBJ1-1,NA,few,CASSYGGTTEAFF,TGTGCCAGCAGTTACGGGGGGACCACTGAAGCTTTCTTT
TRBV12-3/TRBV12-4,TRBJ2-2,NA,many,CASSLFGELFF,TGTGCCAGCAGTTTATTCGGGGAGCTGTTTTTT
TRBV7-9,TRBJ1-1,NA,few,CASSSGTPMNTEAFF,TGTGCCAGCAGCTCCGGGACGCCCATGAACACTGAAGCTTTCTTT
TRBV30,TRBJ1-2,NA,NA,CAWSVLGYLGGYTF,TGTGCCTGGAGTGTACTAGGGTACTTGGGAGGCTACACCTTC
TRBV6-1,TRBJ1-5,NA,many,CASSTFGLGLNQPQHF,TGTGCCAGCAGTACTTTTGGGTTAGGGCTAAATCAGCCCCAGCATTTT
TRBV5-1,TRBJ1-4,NA,many,CASSLLTGEKLFF,TGCGCCAGCAGCTTGTTGACTGGGGAAAAACTGTTTTTT
TRBV6-1,TRBJ2-5,NA,many,CASKSDPQETQYF,TGTGCCAGCAAATCCGATCCTCAAGAGACCCAGTACTTC
TRBV7-3,TRBJ2-7,NA,NA,CASSLRGGLEQYF,TGTGCCAGCAGCCTAAGGGGGGGCCTCGAGCAGTACTTC
TRBV10-3,TRBJ2-7,TRBD2,many,CAIMVAGEQYF,TGTGCCATCATGGTAGCGGGGGAGCAGTACTTC